A single sample is the source of the 27 T cell receptor beta chains below, sequenced in a study of CD8+CD57+ T cells in acquired aplastic anemia. Whoever was chosen for sequencing had shown CD8+CD57+ cell expansion by flow cytometry. Genomic DNA acted as the template from which TCR beta VDJ combination and CDR3 sequence profiling were carried out. One entry per CDR3 protein, called by TCRdb with MiXCR from the reads. Among under 200,000 distinct CDR3 sequences listed, around 52% were seen once. The source material was sorted CD4+, CD8+, or CD8+CD57+ T cells (not recorded which) from PBMCs. These receptors came from a human donor with aplastic anemia.

This clonotype was counted between two and nine times. The rearrangement links TRBV28 to TRBJ2-5; 12 nucleotides agree with TRBD2. V gave up 6 bases and J gave up 1 base; unmatched junction bases: 9. Germline V gene sequence: CDR1 MDHEN, CDR2 SYDVKM. This CDR3 comprises 17 residues. The CDR3 bases are TGTGCCAGCAGCCCCCTCGGACTAGCGGGACCCCAAGAGACCCAGTACTTC. This codes for CASSPLGLAGPQETQYF.

V is TRBV20-1 and J is TRBJ1-1, with 7 bases lining up with TRBD1. Germline lookup yields CDR1 DFQATT and CDR2 SNEGSKA (reference sequence). The CDR3 extends over 13 amino acids. The V segment lost 6 bases and the J segment 4 bases; nucleotides outside the gene matches: 8. CDR3 sequence reads: CSASRGLGTEAFF. As DNA, the CDR3 is TGCAGTGCATCAAGGGGGCTTGGCACTGAAGCTTTCTTT.

The rearrangement links TRBV5-1 to TRBJ2-3, with TRBD1 matching over 10 bases. The germline gives CDR1 SGHRS, CDR2 YFSETQ. Unmatched junction bases numbered 3, after V lost 0 bases and J lost 2 bases. CDR3 size: 16 residues. CDR3 sequence: CASSLETGGFTDTQYF. The CDR3 nucleotides read TGCGCCAGCAGCTTGGAGACAGGGGGCTTCACAGATACGCAGTATTTT.

The CDR3 bases are TGTGCCAGCAGTTTAAGGGGACAGGGGGTGACCGGCACTGAAGCTTTCTTT. This sequence encodes CASSLRGQGVTGTEAFF. The chain recombines TRBV28 with TRBJ1-1; 11 bases agree with TRBD1. This CDR3 is built from 17 residues. CDR1 and CDR2 from the germline V gene are MDHEN and SYDVKM. Unmatched junction bases numbered 9, after V lost 2 bases and J lost 4 bases.

V gene TRBV29-1 combines with J gene TRBJ2-1; 8 positions match TRBD1. This CDR3 contains 15 residues. Germline assignment: CDR1 SQVTM and CDR2 ANQGSEA. The junction had 12 bases not matched to a gene; V was cut back by 4 bases and J by 7 bases. CDR3 amino acids: CSVGVTGVLSNEQFF. CDR3 nucleotides: TGCAGCGTTGGAGTGACAGGGGTTTTGAGTAATGAGCAGTTCTTC.

Of note for this clonotype: With a much larger clone just one base away, this may be a read error. V usage is TRBV9 and J usage is TRBJ2-1; possible D gene TRBD1, 5 bases. The germline CDR1 and CDR2 sequences are SGDLS and YYNGEE. This CDR3 contains 12 residues. Deletions cut 4 bases from V and 8 bases from J, with 10 bases between. The CDR3 protein is CASSQGLDEQFF. In DNA, the CDR3 is TGTGCCAGCAGCCAGGGTCTCGATGAGCAGTTCTTC.

With regard to this clonotype: This may arise from a read error, as a much more abundant clone is one base away. The chain recombines TRBV5-1 with TRBJ2-7; possibly TRBD1 for D (6 bases). Germline CDR1 reads SGHRS; CDR2 reads YFSETQ. The CDR3 spans 15 residues. Trimming took off 3 bases at V and 6 bases at J, with 19 bases between the two ends. The CDR3 bases are TGCGCCAGCAGCTCGTACACCACAGGGTTGAGCGAGCAGTACTTC. Protein product: CASSSYTTGLSEQYF. Supplemented by reference TRBV5-1 and TRBJ2-7, the full variable domain reads KAGVTQTPRYLIKTRGQQVTLSCSPISGHRSVSWYQQTPGQGLQFLFEYFSETQRNKGNFPGRFSGRQFSNSRSEMNVSTLELGDSALYLCASSSYTTGLSEQYFGPGTRLTVT.

This clonotype appeared many times. This CDR3 reads CASSYSSSGSHEQYF. In DNA, the CDR3 is TGTGCCAGCAGTTACTCGAGCAGCGGGAGCCACGAGCAGTACTTC. This chain joins TRBV6-6 and TRBJ2-7; TRBD2 aligns across 8 bases. Germline-derived CDR1 and CDR2 are MNHNY and SVGAGI (reference sequence). The V and J ends lost 0 bases and 5 bases, in that order; junction bases with no gene match: 6. The CDR3 length is 15 residues.

This clonotype was observed a handful of times. The CDR3 sequence: CASSELRGLEQFF. For the CDR3, the DNA is TGTGCCAGCAGTGAACTTAGGGGGCTGGAGCAGTTCTTC. V usage is TRBV25-1 and J usage is TRBJ2-1, with 7 positions matching TRBD1. CDR1 and CDR2 from the germline V gene are MGHDK and SYGVNS. The junction had 5 bases not matched to a gene; V was cut back by 2 bases and J by 10 bases. This CDR3 has 13 residues.

In this sample, this clonotype turned up a few times. The chain uses TRBV29-1 and TRBJ2-5; D is ambiguous. V lost 1 base and J 5 bases, leaving 11 bases between the germline ends. CDR3 size: 13 residues. CDR1 is SQVTM, CDR2 ANQGSEA, per germline. The CDR3 DNA follows: TGCAGCGTTGAAGGTGGGGATTCTGAGACCCAGTACTTC. It codes for CSVEGGDSETQYF.

This clonotype was counted only a few times. The CDR3 sequence is CASSKQGSSYNSPLHF. CDR3 nucleotide sequence: TGTGCCAGCAGCAAACAGGGGAGCTCCTATAATTCACCCCTCCACTTT. The chain recombines TRBV28 with TRBJ1-6; 7 bases align to TRBD1. Germline assignment: CDR1 MDHEN and CDR2 SYDVKM. The CDR3 spans 16 residues. With 6 bases clipped from V and 0 bases from J, the junction kept 5 bases outside the gene matches.

This clonotype is a singleton in its sample. This chain links TRBV15 with TRBJ1-2, with a tentative D call TRBD1 (6 bases). CDR3 length: 14 residues. Per the germline V gene, CDR1 is LNHNV and CDR2 is YYDKDF (reference sequence). V shed 0 bases and J shed 7 bases, with 12 bases lying between them. The CDR3 sequence: CATSREQGALGYTF. CDR3 nucleotide sequence: TGTGCCACCAGCAGAGAACAGGGAGCTCTTGGCTACACCTTC.

This clonotype was recorded many times. The chain employs TRBV9 and TRBJ1-2, with D possibly TRBD1 on 5 matching bases. CDR3 size: 14 residues. The V gene lost 3 bases and the J gene lost 4 bases, with 13 bases spanning the gap. Germline V gives CDR1 SGDLS, CDR2 YYNGEE. CDR3 bases: TGTGCCAGCAGCGCCGTTGGGGCAGCCTATGGCTACACCTTC. Translated: CASSAVGAAYGYTF. The full variable domain, completed using reference TRBV9 and TRBJ1-2, is DSGVTQTPKHLITATGQRVTLRCSPRSGDLSVYWYQQSLDQGLQFLIQYYNGEERAKGNILERFSAQQFPDLHSELNLSSLELGDSALYFCASSAVGAAYGYTFGSGTRLTVV.

This clonotype was seen many times. The chain uses TRBV6-5 and TRBJ2-1, with 14 bases identical to TRBD2. Germline V CDR1 and CDR2: MNHEY, SVGAGI. CDR3 length: 16 amino acids. V gave up 0 bases and J gave up 9 bases; unmatched junction bases: 4. The CDR3 loop reads CASSYSKTSGRGEQFF. CDR3 DNA sequence: TGTGCCAGCAGTTACTCGAAGACTAGCGGGAGGGGTGAGCAGTTCTTC.

This clonotype came up many times. This chain joins TRBV9 and TRBJ1-2; no definite D call. CDR1 is SGDLS and CDR2 is YYNGEE in the germline V gene. The ends were cut back, 3 bases at V and 4 bases at J, with 7 bases in the middle. This CDR3 comprises 12 residues. Here the CDR3 reads CASSALGYGYTF. The CDR3 nucleotides read TGTGCCAGCAGCGCCTTAGGCTATGGCTACACCTTC. The full variable domain, rest sourced from reference TRBV9 and TRBJ1-2, is DSGVTQTPKHLITATGQRVTLRCSPRSGDLSVYWYQQSLDQGLQFLIQYYNGEERAKGNILERFSAQQFPDLHSELNLSSLELGDSALYFCASSALGYGYTFGSGTRLTVV.

The chain is built from TRBV24-1 and TRBJ2-5; unclear D gene. Germline V gene lookup returns CDR1 KGHDR and CDR2 SFDVKD. Between the trimmed V and J ends, which lost 9 bases and 5 bases, there was a span of 15 bases. There are 13 residues in the CDR3. The CDR3 DNA reads TGTGCCACCCCTCACCTTACTCAGGAGACCCAGTACTTC. It is translated as CATPHLTQETQYF.

V gene TRBV12-1 combines with J gene TRBJ2-7; the D segment call TRBD2 is taken from the table without a DNA check. TRBV12-1 is listed as a pseudogene. The CDR3 spans 16 residues. This CDR3 reads CASSFAGLADPYVQYF. For the CDR3, the DNA is TGTGCCAGCAGCTTTGCAGGTCTAGCGGACCCCTACGTGCAGTACTTC.

There are a few counts of this clonotype. One end of the junction fails to match germline, which may point to a read error. The V and J genes are TRBV12-3 or TRBV12-4 and TRBJ2-1; the D call may be TRBD1 or TRBD2 (5 bases each). This CDR3 has 13 residues. The CDR3 here is CASGLVGTNEQFF. The CDR3 bases are TGTGCCAGCGGTTTAGTAGGGACCAATGAGCAGTTCTTC.

This clonotype has at least ten counts. The gene calls are TRBV5-1 and TRBJ2-7; 9 bases are shared with TRBD2. V trimming: 1 base; J trimming: 5 bases; junction bases outside the gene matches: 7. This CDR3 spans 15 amino acids. CDR1 SGHRS and CDR2 YFSETQ come from the germline V gene. The CDR3 reads CASSLSAGGPNEQYF. CDR3 coding DNA: TGCGCCAGCAGCTTGTCTGCGGGAGGGCCTAACGAGCAGTACTTC.

This sequence joins TRBV29-1 and TRBJ1-5; no clear D. V lost 1 base and J lost 3, with 7 bases in between. The CDR3 is made up of 13 amino acids. CDR1 SQVTM and CDR2 ANQGSEA come from the germline V gene. In nucleotides, the CDR3 is TGCAGCGTTGAAGGCGGGGACAATCAGCCCCAGCATTTT. This gives the protein CSVEGGDNQPQHF.

To note about this clonotype: One junction end disagrees with the germline gene, perhaps due to a read error. The chain uses TRBV4-2 and TRBJ2-5; TRBD2 matches at 8 bases. The CDR3 spans 14 residues. The germline CDR1 and CDR2 sequences are LGHNA and YNFKEQ. Here the CDR3 reads CASSQGGGSEAQYF. CDR3 nucleotide sequence: TGTGCCAGCAGCCAAGGCGGGGGGTCAGAGGCCCAGTACTTC.

The rearrangement uses TRBV20-1 and TRBJ2-7; D might be TRBD1 or TRBD2, each matching 6 bases. Germline V gene lookup returns CDR1 DFQATT and CDR2 SNEGSKA (reference sequence). The CDR3 length is 12 residues. V lost 4 bases to trimming and J lost 6 bases, with 13 bases between them. CDR3 DNA sequence: TGCAGTGCTATTTCTGGGGGGCGCGAGCAGTACTTC. Amino acids: CSAISGGREQYF.

This clonotype has only a few counts. This chain connects TRBV10-3 to TRBJ1-2, with no clear D. Germline values: CDR1 ENHRY, CDR2 SYGVKD. V was clipped by 6 bases and J by 5 bases, with 13 bases between them. The CDR3 is 13 amino acids. The CDR3 loop is CAISEGDDYGYTF. The CDR3 coding sequence is TGTGCCATCAGCGAAGGAGATGATTATGGCTACACCTTC.

The count of this clonotype is one. The chain is built from TRBV7-8 and TRBJ1-1, with 7 bases fitting TRBD1. The CDR3 runs to 18 residues. Trimming removed 2 bases from V and 2 bases from J; junction bases left unmatched: 14. CDR1 SGHVS and CDR2 FQNEAQ come from the germline V gene. Here the CDR3 DNA reads TGTGCCAGCAGCTTACAAGGGACAGTTGAATTTTCTAACACTGAAGCTTTCTTT. Its translation: CASSLQGTVEFSNTEAFF. The entire variable domain, with the rest obtained from reference TRBV7-8 and TRBJ1-1, is as follows: GAGVSQSPRYKVAKRGQDVALRCDPISGHVSLFWYQQALGQGPEFLTYFQNEAQLDKSGLPSDRFFAERPEGSVSTLKIQRTQQEDSAVYLCASSLQGTVEFSNTEAFFGQGTRLTVV.

This clonotype was found a few times. The rearrangement links TRBV10-3 to TRBJ2-2; tentatively, D is TRBD1 or TRBD2 (7 bases each). The germline CDR1 and CDR2 sequences are ENHRY and SYGVKD. V was trimmed by 6 bases and J by 3 bases, leaving 11 bases between them. This CDR3 comprises 14 residues. The CDR3 here is CAIRAGGDTGELFF. The CDR3 DNA follows: TGTGCCATCAGAGCAGGGGGGGACACCGGGGAGCTGTTTTTT.

This clonotype came up once. The genes are TRBV10-3 and TRBJ2-7, with D perhaps TRBD2 (6 bases). Trimming took off 0 bases at V and 4 bases at J, with 13 bases between the two ends. Germline V CDR1 and CDR2: ENHRY, SYGVKD. This CDR3 region has 15 residues. CDR3 residues: CAISESRGNLYEQYF. The CDR3 DNA is TGTGCCATCAGTGAGTCACGGGGGAATCTGTACGAGCAGTACTTC.

The chain joins TRBV19 to TRBJ1-2; a weak D match, TRBD1 (5 bases). This CDR3 region has 15 residues. Germline V gene lookup returns CDR1 LNHDA and CDR2 SQIVND (reference sequence). The germline V and J ends were trimmed by 0 bases and 6 bases, with 14 bases remaining between them. The CDR3 DNA reads TGTGCCAGTAGTATAGATCGGGGGGTCTCGGATGGCTACACCTTC. Protein product: CASSIDRGVSDGYTF.